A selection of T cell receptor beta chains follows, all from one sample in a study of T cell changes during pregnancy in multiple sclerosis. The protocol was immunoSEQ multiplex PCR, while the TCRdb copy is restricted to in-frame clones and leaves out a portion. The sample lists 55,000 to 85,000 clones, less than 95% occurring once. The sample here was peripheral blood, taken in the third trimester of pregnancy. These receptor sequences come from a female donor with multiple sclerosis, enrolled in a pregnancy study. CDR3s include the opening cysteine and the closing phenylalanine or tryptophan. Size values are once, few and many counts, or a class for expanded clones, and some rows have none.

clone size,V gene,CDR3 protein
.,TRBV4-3,CASSQEWTGGEKLFF
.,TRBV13,CASSLGRDTNYGYTF
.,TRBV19,CASSIGGQVNTEAFF
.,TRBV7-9,CAVDSIHYEQYF
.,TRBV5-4,CASSLVQENSPLHF
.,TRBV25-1,CASSDPGGGQMFNYGYTF
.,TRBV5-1,CASSLGDRAYEQYF
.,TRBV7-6,CASSLGGSGSGELFF
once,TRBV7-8,CASSSFAGRNEQFF
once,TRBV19,CASSIGATNQPQHF
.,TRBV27,CASSPIAGDYNEQFF
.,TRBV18,CASSEGLAGYEQFF
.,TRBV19,CASTPYRGLGDTEAFF
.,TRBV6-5,CASSRDRGNTIYF
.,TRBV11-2,CASSLASDTPYGYTF
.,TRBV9,CASSSTPGQGTTAGANVLTF
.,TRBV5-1,CASSSGQKNTGELFF
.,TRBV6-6,CASSTGGTEAFF
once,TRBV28,CASSFARSGGYTEAFF
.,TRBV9,CASSPGGKVTDTQYF
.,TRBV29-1,CSGGHPGNTIYF
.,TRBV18,CASSPGLDSPLHF
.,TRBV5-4,CASSLGHPNTGELFF
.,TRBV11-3,CASSLWSGGTRGVEQFF
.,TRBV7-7,CASSLRAGPTDTQYF
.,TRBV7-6,CASRYLENEQYF
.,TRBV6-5,CASSPVRGANEQFF
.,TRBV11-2,CASEGEAYEQYF
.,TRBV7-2,CASSQGRRETQYF
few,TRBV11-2,CASSFHRGYSPLHF
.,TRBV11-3,CASSFRDRENTQYF
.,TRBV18,CASSPRTVGDDTEAFF
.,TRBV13,CASSQTGGSSYEQYF
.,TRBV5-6,CASSLPTGERTGELFF
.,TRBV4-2,CASSQASIDWRSYNEQFF
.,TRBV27,CASSFLSGGAGTDTQYF
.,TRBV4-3,CASSQASHGGTEAFF
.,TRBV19,CASSISGTGGALETQYF
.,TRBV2,CASSGQGRAGELFF
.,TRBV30,CAWSALRGYGLFF
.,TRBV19,CASTLTAFSYEQYF
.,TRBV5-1,CASSLLLYNEQFF
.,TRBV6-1,CASTGYRVNEKLFF
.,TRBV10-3,CAISEQGNLPNQPQHF
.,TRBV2,CASRGAAVGNTEAFF
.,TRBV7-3,CASSANVRLAGGRDTQYF
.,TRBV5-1,CASSFGAAHIKPAETQYF
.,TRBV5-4,CASRLEVEAPLHF
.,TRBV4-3,CASSQDGGTSGSTQYF
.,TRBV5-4,CASSSGDRTTDTQYF
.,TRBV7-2,CASSLGSGGAYEQYF
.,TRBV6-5,CASSRGGSSYEQYF
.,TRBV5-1,CASSLGYTSGTSSYNEQFF
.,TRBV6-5,CASRRGQGAYEQYF
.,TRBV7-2,CASSLIRLAGTNTDTQYF
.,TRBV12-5,CASGLIGTDTQYF